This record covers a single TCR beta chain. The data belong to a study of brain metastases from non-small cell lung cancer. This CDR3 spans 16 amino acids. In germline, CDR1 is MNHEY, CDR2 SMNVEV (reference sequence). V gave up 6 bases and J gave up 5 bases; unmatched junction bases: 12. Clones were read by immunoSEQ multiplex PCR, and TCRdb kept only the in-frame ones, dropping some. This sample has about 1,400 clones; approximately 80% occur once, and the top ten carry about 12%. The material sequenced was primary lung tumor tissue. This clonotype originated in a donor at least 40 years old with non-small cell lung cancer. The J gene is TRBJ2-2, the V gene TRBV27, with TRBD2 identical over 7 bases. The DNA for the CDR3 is TGTGCCAGCAGCCCGACCGGGGGGATGAGGACCGGGGAGCTGTTTTTT. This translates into CASSPTGGMRTGELFF.